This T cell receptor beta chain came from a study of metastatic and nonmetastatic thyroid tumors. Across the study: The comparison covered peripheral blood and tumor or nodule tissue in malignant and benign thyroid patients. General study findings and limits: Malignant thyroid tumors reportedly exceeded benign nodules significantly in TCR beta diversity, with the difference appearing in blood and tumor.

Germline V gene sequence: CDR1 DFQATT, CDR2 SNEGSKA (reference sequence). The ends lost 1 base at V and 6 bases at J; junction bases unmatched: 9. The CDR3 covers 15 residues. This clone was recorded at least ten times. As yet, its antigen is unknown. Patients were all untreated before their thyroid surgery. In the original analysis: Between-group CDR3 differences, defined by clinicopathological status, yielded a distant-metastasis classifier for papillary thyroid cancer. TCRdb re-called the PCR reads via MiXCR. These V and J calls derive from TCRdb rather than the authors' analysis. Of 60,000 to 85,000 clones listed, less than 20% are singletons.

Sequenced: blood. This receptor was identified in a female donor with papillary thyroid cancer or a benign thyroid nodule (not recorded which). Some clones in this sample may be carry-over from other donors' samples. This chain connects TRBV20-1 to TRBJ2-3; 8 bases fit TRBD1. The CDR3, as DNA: TGCAGTGCTAGAGTATGGGCAGGGGGCCAGGATACGCAGTATTTT. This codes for CSARVWAGGQDTQYF.